Each of the 19 T cell receptor beta chains below was sequenced from the same sample in a study of response to subunit inactivated influenza vaccine. Each CDR3 protein gets one entry after TCRdb re-called the RT-PCR reads with MiXCR. This sample yields approximately 700,000 distinct CDR3 sequences, of which roughly 14% are seen a single time; more than 9% belongs to the top ten. This specimen was PBMCs from blood, taken 12 days after vaccination. Receptors originate from a man over 45 who received an inactivated influenza vaccine.

This clonotype was seen more than once but under ten times. This CDR3 is CSARVGQGVNEQFF. The CDR3 nucleotides are TGCAGTGCTAGGGTTGGACAGGGGGTAAATGAGCAGTTCTTC. This sequence joins TRBV20-1 and TRBJ2-1, with TRBD1 matching 10 bases. Unmatched junction bases numbered 6, after V lost 3 bases and J lost 7 bases. The germline V gene encodes CDR1 DFQATT and CDR2 SNEGSKA (reference sequence). The CDR3 consists of 14 residues.

This clonotype was detected only a few times. The chain joins TRBV4-2 to TRBJ1-2; 8 bases line up with TRBD1. The V and J ends lost 0 bases and 8 bases, in that order; junction bases with no gene match: 5. The CDR3 contains 14 residues. Germline V gene data show CDR1 as LGHNA and CDR2 as YNFKEQ. CDR3 nucleotide sequence: TGTGCCAGCAGCCAAGATTCACAGGGGGTCGGCTACACCTTC. It codes for CASSQDSQGVGYTF.

This clonotype was counted at least ten times. J is TRBJ2-1 and V is TRBV10-3; D is uncertain. Germline CDR1 reads ENHRY; CDR2 reads SYGVKD. The CDR3 sequence is 14 residues long. Trimming shortened V by 4 bases and J by 15 bases, and 22 bases separated the two germline ends. The CDR3 coding sequence is TGTGCCATCAGTGCCTCCCTTACAGAATCCCCCCCGTTCTTC. It specifies CAISASLTESPPFF.

In this sample, this clonotype turned up a few times. The gene calls are TRBV10-3 and TRBJ2-7; D is uncertain. V was shortened by 8 bases and J by 1 base, with 12 bases between the two germline ends. CDR3 length equals 13 residues. Germline CDR1 is ENHRY and CDR2 is SYGVKD. The CDR3 protein is CAIGAGMSYEQYF. CDR3 bases: TGTGCCATCGGCGCTGGGATGTCCTACGAGCAGTACTTC.

This clonotype was counted a few times. The chain carries TRBV10-3 and TRBJ1-2; TRBD1 matches at 8 bases. The germline CDR1 and CDR2 sequences are ENHRY and SYGVKD. The CDR3 length is 11 residues. Trimming took 7 bases from V and 8 from J; bases not matched to a gene: 3. CDR3 in DNA: TGTGCCATCACACAGGGGGACGGCTACACCTTC. Its translation: CAITQGDGYTF.

This clonotype came up many times. The chain links TRBV3-1 to TRBJ2-7; perhaps TRBD1 as D (5 bases). The V end lost 0 bases, the J end lost 3 bases, and 18 bases lay between the germline ends. This CDR3 contains 17 residues. Looked up from germline, CDR1 is LGHDT and CDR2 is YNNKEL (reference sequence). The CDR3 is CASSQDHETETVYEQYF. DNA for the CDR3: TGTGCCAGCAGCCAAGATCATGAGACAGAGACAGTCTACGAGCAGTACTTC.

This chain links TRBV12-3 or TRBV12-4 with TRBJ2-5; D assignment may be TRBD1 or TRBD2 (5 bases each). This CDR3 has 15 amino acids. V lost 5 bases, J lost 4 bases, and 17 bases lay in between. In nucleotides, the CDR3 is TGTGCCAGCAGTCCCAGGGAGTTAGAGGGAGAGACCCAGTACTTC. Translated: CASSPRELEGETQYF.

With respect to this clonotype: The junction and the germline gene differ at one end; a read error may be behind it. The chain uses TRBV7-9 and TRBJ2-7, with 7 bases aligning to TRBD2. Germline-derived CDR1 and CDR2 are SEHNR and FQNEAQ (reference sequence). CDR3 size: 13 residues. The CDR3 DNA reads TGTGCCAGCAGCTTTGGGGGAGGGCCAGTTTTGACCTTC. Its translation is CASSFGGGPVLTF.

The chain combines TRBV5-1 with TRBJ2-7; 11 nucleotides agree with TRBD2. Germline CDR1 reads SGHRS; CDR2 reads YFSETQ. The V segment lost 4 bases and the J segment 3 bases; nucleotides outside the gene matches: 3. The CDR3 covers 14 residues. The CDR3 here is CASSTLAGDYEQYF. The CDR3 region has the DNA TGCGCCAGCAGCACACTAGCGGGAGACTACGAGCAGTACTTC. Complete variable domain (other parts from reference TRBV5-1 and TRBJ2-7): KAGVTQTPRYLIKTRGQQVTLSCSPISGHRSVSWYQQTPGQGLQFLFEYFSETQRNKGNFPGRFSGRQFSNSRSEMNVSTLELGDSALYLCASSTLAGDYEQYFGPGTRLTVT.

This chain uses TRBV24-1 with TRBJ2-1; D not certain. Germline values: CDR1 KGHDR, CDR2 SFDVKD. This CDR3 comprises 15 residues. The V end was cut by 4 bases, the J end by 0 bases, with 9 bases between. CDR3 coding DNA: TGTGCCACCAGTGACGGACGTAGCTCCTACAATGAGCAGTTCTTC. This sequence encodes CATSDGRSSYNEQFF.

This clonotype appeared a few times. The chain carries TRBV11-1 and TRBJ2-1; 7 nucleotides line up with TRBD2. The CDR3 is 18 amino acids. Germline CDR1 is SGHAT and CDR2 is FQDESV (reference sequence). V was clipped by 1 base and J by 0 bases; unmatched bases: 9. In DNA form, the CDR3 reads TGTGCCAGCAGCTTAGGGCCCCGGGGAGGGAGCTCCTACAATGAGCAGTTCTTC. It encodes CASSLGPRGGSSYNEQFF.

The genes are TRBV19 and TRBJ2-7; 10 bases are a match to TRBD2. Germline V gene lookup returns CDR1 LNHDA and CDR2 SQIVND (reference sequence). The CDR3 sequence is 19 residues long. Losses at the gene ends were 3 bases for V and 0 bases for J; bases not matched to a gene: 14. The CDR3 nucleotides read TGTGCCAGTAGTATCCCCACTAGCGGGAACCTACATTTCTCCTACGAGCAGTACTTC. It translates to CASSIPTSGNLHFSYEQYF.

The rearrangement uses TRBV7-6 and TRBJ2-7; D possibly corresponds to TRBD2 (6 bases). With 2 bases removed from V and 4 bases from J, the gap between germline ends came to 15 bases. The germline V gene has CDR1 SGHVS and CDR2 FNYEAQ. This CDR3 comprises 15 residues. The CDR3 DNA reads as TGTGCCAGCAGCTTATCCGGGGGAATCCCGTACGAGCAGTACTTC. It codes for CASSLSGGIPYEQYF.

The count of this clonotype is one. The J gene is TRBJ2-7, the V gene TRBV7-9; 9 nucleotides agree with TRBD1. CDR3 length: 15 amino acids. J gave up 4 bases and V 5 bases, and 9 bases lay outside the gene matches. Germline V gene data show CDR1 as SEHNR and CDR2 as FQNEAQ (reference sequence). The CDR3 nucleotides are TGTGCCAGCAGCGAAGAGACAGGGGGTTTTTACGAGCAGTACTTC. Protein product: CASSEETGGFYEQYF. Full variable domain (remainder filled in from reference TRBV7-9 and TRBJ2-7): DTGVSQNPRHKITKRGQNVTFRCDPISEHNRLYWYRQTLGQGPEFLTYFQNEAQLEKSRLLSDRFSAERPKGSFSTLEIQRTEQGDSAMYLCASSEETGGFYEQYFGPGTRLTVT.

This clonotype was observed a few times. V gene TRBV20-1 combines with J gene TRBJ2-3; 10 positions agree with TRBD2. J lost 1 base, V lost 5 bases, and 3 bases had no gene match. The CDR3 totals 14 residues. Germline CDR1 reads DFQATT; CDR2 reads SNEGSKA (reference sequence). The CDR3 sequence is CSAVTSGGTDTQYF. For the CDR3, the DNA is TGCAGTGCTGTAACTAGCGGGGGCACAGATACGCAGTATTTT.

The chain recombines TRBV24-1 with TRBJ2-3; 7 bases match TRBD2. The CDR3 is made up of 18 amino acids. V gave up 3 bases and J gave up 0 bases; unmatched junction bases: 11. The V gene's germline CDR1 is KGHDR and CDR2 SFDVKD. As DNA, the CDR3 is TGTGCCACCAGTGATCCCCCCCCTGGCGGGAGAAGCACAGATACGCAGTATTTT. Translating gives CATSDPPPGGRSTDTQYF.

The chain joins TRBV10-3 to TRBJ2-7; 12 bases line up with TRBD2. Germline loops: CDR1 ENHRY, CDR2 SYGVKD. The J segment lost 3 bases and the V segment lost 4 bases, leaving 16 bases of the junction unmatched. The CDR3 is made up of 19 amino acids. CDR3 coding DNA: TGTGCCATCAGTGCAGGTAGGACTAGCGGGACCACCCGAAACTACGAGCAGTACTTC. Its protein product is CAISAGRTSGTTRNYEQYF.

This clonotype was seen a handful of times. This sequence joins TRBV4-3 and TRBJ2-1; unclear D gene. Per the germline V gene, CDR1 is LGHNA and CDR2 is YSLEER. The V gene lost 0 bases and the J gene lost 7 bases, with 16 bases spanning the gap. This CDR3 is built from 16 residues. CDR3 bases: TGCGCCAGCAGCCAAGACTCGAGGATTCACGAGAATGAGCAGTTCTTC. Amino acid sequence: CASSQDSRIHENEQFF.

The table lists this clonotype with a few counts. The CDR3 DNA reads TGTGCCAGCAGTGAAGCGCTTCCTTTGGGGCCAAAAGAGACCCAGTACTTC. Its protein product is CASSEALPLGPKETQYF. V and J are TRBV2 and TRBJ2-5; TRBD1 might be the D (5 bases). The CDR3 runs 17 residues. Germline CDR1 is SNHLY and CDR2 is FYNNEI. V lost 0 bases and J 3 bases, leaving 17 bases between the germline ends.